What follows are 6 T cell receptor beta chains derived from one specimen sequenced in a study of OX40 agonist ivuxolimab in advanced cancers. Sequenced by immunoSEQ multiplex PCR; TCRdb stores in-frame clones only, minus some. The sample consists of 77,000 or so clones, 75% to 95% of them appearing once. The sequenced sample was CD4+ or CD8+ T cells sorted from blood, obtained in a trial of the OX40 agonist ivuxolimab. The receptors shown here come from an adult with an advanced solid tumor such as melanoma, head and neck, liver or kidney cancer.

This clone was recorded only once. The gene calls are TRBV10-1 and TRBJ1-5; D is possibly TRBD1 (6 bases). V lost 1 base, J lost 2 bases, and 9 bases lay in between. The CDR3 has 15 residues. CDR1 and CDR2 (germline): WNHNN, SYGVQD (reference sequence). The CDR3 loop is CASSEYRERNQPQHF. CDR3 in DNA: TGCGCCAGCAGTGAGTACAGGGAACGCAATCAGCCCCAGCATTTT.

Here the CDR3 reads CASRSGASTDTQYF. In DNA form, the CDR3 reads TGTGCCAGCAGAAGCGGGGCTAGCACAGATACGCAGTATTTT. The gene calls are TRBV7-8 and TRBJ2-3; 7 bases are shared with TRBD2. The germline V gene has CDR1 SGHVS and CDR2 FQNEAQ. V was pared by 6 bases and J by 0 bases, with 3 bases of the junction left unmatched. This CDR3 contains 14 residues.

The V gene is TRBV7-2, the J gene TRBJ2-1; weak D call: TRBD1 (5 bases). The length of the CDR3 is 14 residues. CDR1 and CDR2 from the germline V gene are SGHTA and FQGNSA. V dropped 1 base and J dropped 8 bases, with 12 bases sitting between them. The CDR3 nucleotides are TGTGCCAGCAGCTTAGGGGCAGGGTCGGATGAGCAGTTCTTC. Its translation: CASSLGAGSDEQFF. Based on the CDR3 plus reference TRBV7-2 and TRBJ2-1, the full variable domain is GAGVSQSPSNKVTEKGKDVELRCDPISGHTALYWYRQSLGQGLEFLIYFQGNSAPDKSGLPSDRFSAERTGGSVSTLTIQRTQQEDSAVYLCASSLGAGSDEQFFGPGTRLTVL.

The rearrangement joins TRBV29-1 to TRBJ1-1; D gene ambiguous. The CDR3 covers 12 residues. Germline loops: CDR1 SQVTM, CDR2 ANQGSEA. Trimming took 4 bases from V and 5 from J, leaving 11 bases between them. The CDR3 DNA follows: TGCAGCGTTGTCCCTTATCAAACTGAAGCTTTCTTT. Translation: CSVVPYQTEAFF.

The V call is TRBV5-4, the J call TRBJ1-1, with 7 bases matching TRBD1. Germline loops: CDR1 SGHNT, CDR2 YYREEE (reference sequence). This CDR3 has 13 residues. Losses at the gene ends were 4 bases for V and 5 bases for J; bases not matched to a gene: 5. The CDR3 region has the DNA TGTGCCAGCAGCAGACAGGGTAATACTGAAGCTTTCTTT. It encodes CASSRQGNTEAFF.

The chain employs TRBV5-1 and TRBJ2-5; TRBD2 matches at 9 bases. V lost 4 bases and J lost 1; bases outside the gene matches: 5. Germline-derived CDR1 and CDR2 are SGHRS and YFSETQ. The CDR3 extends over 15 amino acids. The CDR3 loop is CASSPSSGAQETQYF. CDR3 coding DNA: TGCGCCAGCAGCCCCTCTAGCGGGGCCCAAGAGACCCAGTACTTC.